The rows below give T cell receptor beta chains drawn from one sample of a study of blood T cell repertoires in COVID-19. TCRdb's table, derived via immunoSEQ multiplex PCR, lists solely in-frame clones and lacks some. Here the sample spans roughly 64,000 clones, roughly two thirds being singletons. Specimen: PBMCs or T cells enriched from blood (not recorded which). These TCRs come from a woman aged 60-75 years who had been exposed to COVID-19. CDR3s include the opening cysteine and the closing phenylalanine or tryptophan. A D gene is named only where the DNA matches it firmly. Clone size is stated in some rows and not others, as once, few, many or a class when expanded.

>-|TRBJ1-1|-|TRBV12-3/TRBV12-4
CASSFGPSTEAFF
TGTGCCAGCAGTTTTGGGCCGTCGACTGAAGCTTTCTTT
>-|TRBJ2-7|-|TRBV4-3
CASSQDPPGESNEQYF
TGCGCCAGCAGCCAAGATCCCCCAGGGGAGAGCAACGAGCAGTACTTC
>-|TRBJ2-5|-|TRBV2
CARTNPGQETQYF
TGTGCCAGAACGAACCCAGGGCAGGAGACCCAGTACTTC
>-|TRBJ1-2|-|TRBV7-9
CASSEESGYGYTF
TGTGCCAGCAGCGAAGAAAGCGGCTATGGCTACACCTTC
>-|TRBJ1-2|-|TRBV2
CASSESRAFSYGYTF
TGTGCCAGCAGTGAATCGAGGGCTTTCAGCTATGGTTACACCTTC
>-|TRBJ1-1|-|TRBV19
CASSTTVMNTEAFF
TGTGCCAGTAGTACGACAGTTATGAACACTGAAGCTTTCTTT
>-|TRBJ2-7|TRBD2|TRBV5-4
CASSLASGWSSYEQYF
TGTGCCAGCAGCTTGGCTAGCGGATGGAGCTCCTACGAGCAGTACTTC
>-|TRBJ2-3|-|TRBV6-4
CASSDSSNTDTQYF
TGTGCCAGCAGTGACTCTTCCAACACAGATACGCAGTATTTT
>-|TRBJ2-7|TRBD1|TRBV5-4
CASTVSGTGAYEQYF
TGTGCCAGCACCGTATCCGGGACAGGGGCCTACGAGCAGTACTTC
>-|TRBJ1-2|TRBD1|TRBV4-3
CASSLLGQGAHYGYTF
TGCGCCAGCAGCCTCCTCGGACAGGGGGCCCACTATGGCTACACCTTC
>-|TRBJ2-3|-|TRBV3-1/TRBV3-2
CASSPGGGPDTQYF
TGTGCCAGCAGCCCTGGAGGAGGGCCAGATACGCAGTATTTT
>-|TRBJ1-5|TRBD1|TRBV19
CASSKRTGANQPQHF
TGTGCCAGTAGTAAACGGACAGGGGCCAATCAGCCCCAGCATTTT
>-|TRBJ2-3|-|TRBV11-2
CASTDDGGDEGDTQYF
TGTGCCAGCACCGACGACGGGGGAGATGAGGGAGATACGCAGTATTTT
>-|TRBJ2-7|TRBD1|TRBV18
CASSPGQEISYEQYF
TGTGCCAGCTCACCCGGACAGGAGATATCCTACGAGCAGTACTTC
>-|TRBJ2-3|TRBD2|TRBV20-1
CSASWLAGGRTQYF
TGCAGTGCTAGTTGGCTAGCGGGGGGGCGCACGCAGTATTTT
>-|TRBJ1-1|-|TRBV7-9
CASSLALAMNTEAFF
TGTGCCAGCAGCTTAGCGTTAGCCATGAACACTGAAGCTTTCTTT
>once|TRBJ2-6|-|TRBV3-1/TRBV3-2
CASQVSGANVLTF
TGTGCCAGCCAGGTCTCTGGGGCCAACGTCCTGACTTTC
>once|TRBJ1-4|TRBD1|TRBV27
CASSTQPPGQGNWWDEKLFF
TGTGCCAGCAGTACCCAACCTCCGGGACAGGGGAACTGGTGGGATGAAAAACTGTTTTTT
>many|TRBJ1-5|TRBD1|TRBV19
CASSIDVTGAQPQHF
TGTGCCAGTAGTATAGATGTAACAGGGGCTCAGCCCCAGCATTTT
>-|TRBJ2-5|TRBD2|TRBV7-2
CASSLAGTTQETQYF
TGTGCCAGCAGCTTAGCCGGGACTACCCAAGAGACCCAGTACTTC
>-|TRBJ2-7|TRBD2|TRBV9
CASSRRTGTREDEQYF
TGTGCCAGCAGCCGAAGAACCGGGACCCGGGAGGACGAGCAGTACTTC
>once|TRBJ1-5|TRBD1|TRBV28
CASSLEGATSNQPQHF
TGTGCCAGCAGTTTGGAGGGGGCGACAAGCAATCAGCCCCAGCATTTT
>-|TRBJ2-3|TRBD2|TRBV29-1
CSVERGRGTDTQYF
TGCAGCGTTGAGCGCGGGAGGGGGACAGATACGCAGTATTTT
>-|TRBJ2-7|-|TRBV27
CASSLYLPRGGGVYEQYF
TGTGCCAGCAGCTTATACCTCCCCCGAGGGGGTGGTGTGTACGAGCAGTACTTC
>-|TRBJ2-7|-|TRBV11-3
CASSLGGIYEQYF
TGTGCCAGCAGCTTAGGGGGCATCTACGAGCAGTACTTC
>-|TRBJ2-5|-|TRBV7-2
CASSPRDSRYQETQYF
TGTGCCAGCAGCCCCCGGGACTCCCGGTACCAAGAGACCCAGTACTTC
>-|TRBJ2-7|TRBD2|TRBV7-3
CASSSTGLAGAQNEQYF
TGTGCCAGCAGCTCCACCGGGCTAGCGGGGGCCCAGAACGAGCAGTACTTC
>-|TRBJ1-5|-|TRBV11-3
CASSLTRHSNQPQHF
TGTGCCAGCAGCTTAACCAGACATAGCAATCAGCCCCAGCATTTT
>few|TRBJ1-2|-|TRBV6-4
CASSDSVRGYGYTF
TGTGCCAGCAGTGACTCCGTTCGGGGCTATGGCTACACCTTC
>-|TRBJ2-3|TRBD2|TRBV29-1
CSSLAGGGADTQYF
TGCAGCTCTTTAGCGGGGGGAGGGGCAGATACGCAGTATTTT
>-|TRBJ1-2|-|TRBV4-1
CASSQDGAAYGYTF
TGCGCCAGCAGCCAAGATGGTGCGGCCTATGGCTACACCTTC
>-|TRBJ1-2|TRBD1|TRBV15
CATSKQTGGGGGYTF
TGTGCCACCAGCAAACAAACAGGGGGAGGAGGTGGCTACACCTTC
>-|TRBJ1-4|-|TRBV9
CASSVGNRDSEKLFF
TGTGCCAGCAGCGTAGGAAACAGGGATAGTGAAAAACTGTTTTTT
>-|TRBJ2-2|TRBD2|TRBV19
CASSSRTSGGPGELFF
TGTGCCAGTAGTTCTAGGACTAGCGGGGGGCCGGGGGAGCTGTTTTTT
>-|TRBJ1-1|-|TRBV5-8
CASSSTEARLYVTEAFF
TGTGCCAGCAGCTCGACCGAGGCGAGACTTTATGTTACTGAAGCTTTCTTT
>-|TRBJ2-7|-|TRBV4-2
CASSQGKQAFYEQYF
TGTGCCAGCAGCCAAGGGAAACAGGCGTTTTACGAGCAGTACTTC
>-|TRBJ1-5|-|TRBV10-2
CASSESGGGQPQHF
TGCGCCAGCAGTGAGTCTGGAGGAGGTCAGCCCCAGCATTTT
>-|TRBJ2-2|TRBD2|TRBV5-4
CASSLQREGRTGELFF
TGTGCCAGCAGCTTGCAGCGGGAGGGCCGCACCGGGGAGCTGTTTTTT
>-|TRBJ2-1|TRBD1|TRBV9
CASSVGQGRDEQFF
TGTGCCAGCAGCGTGGGACAGGGTAGAGATGAGCAGTTCTTC
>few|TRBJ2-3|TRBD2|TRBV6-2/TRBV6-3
CASSYLGGSSDTQYF
TGTGCCAGCAGTTACCTGGGAGGGAGTTCAGATACGCAGTATTTT
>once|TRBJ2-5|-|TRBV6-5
CASKVGGPRETQYF
TGTGCCAGCAAGGTGGGGGGGCCGAGGGAGACCCAGTACTTC
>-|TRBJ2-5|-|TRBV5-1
CASSLDVAAPWETQYF
TGCGCCAGCAGCTTGGATGTCGCAGCGCCTTGGGAGACCCAGTACTTC
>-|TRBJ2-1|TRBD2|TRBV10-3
CATTFGGAGGSYNEQFF
TGTGCCACCACCTTTGGAGGGGCGGGGGGATCTTACAATGAGCAGTTCTTC
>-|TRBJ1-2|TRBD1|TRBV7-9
CASSSPGTGLGYTF
TGTGCCAGCAGCTCACCCGGGACAGGGCTCGGCTACACCTTC
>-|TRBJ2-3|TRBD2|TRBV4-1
CASSQERGAGGPRDTQYF
TGCGCCAGCAGCCAAGAAAGGGGAGCGGGAGGGCCGCGGGATACGCAGTATTTT
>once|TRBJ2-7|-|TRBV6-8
CASSCYDILGRYEQYF
TGTGCCAGCAGCTGCTACGACATCTTAGGTCGGTACGAGCAGTACTTC
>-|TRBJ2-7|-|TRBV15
CATSRVGAYEQYF
TGTGCCACCAGCAGAGTCGGGGCCTACGAGCAGTACTTC
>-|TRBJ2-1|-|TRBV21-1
CASKSTGNNNEQFF
TGTGCCAGCAAGAGTACCGGGAACAACAATGAGCAGTTCTTC
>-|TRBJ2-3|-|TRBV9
CASTGRQGTDTQYF
TGTGCCAGCACCGGCCGGCAGGGCACAGATACGCAGTATTTT
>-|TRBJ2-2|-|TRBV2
CASSEIVTGELFF
TGTGCCAGCAGTGAAATCGTCACCGGGGAGCTGTTTTTT
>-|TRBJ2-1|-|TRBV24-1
CATSDVQGSNYNEQFF
TGTGCCACCAGTGATGTACAGGGAAGTAACTACAATGAGCAGTTCTTC